This TCR beta chain appears in the sequencing data of a study of blood T cells in healthy people across ages. Sample-barcoded 5' priming and a J-beta primer mix drove a second PCR of roughly 7 to 11 cycles. One entry per CDR3 protein results from TCRdb running MiXCR on the 5' RACE reads. The data contain more than 650,000 distinct CDR3 sequences, 53% of them singletons. This CDR3 is 15 amino acids long. Germline assignment: CDR1 LGHDT and CDR2 YNNKEL (reference sequence). V was clipped by 1 base and J by 2 bases, with 12 bases between them. The chain combines TRBV3-1 with TRBJ2-7; the D call may be TRBD1 or TRBD2 (5 bases each). This TCR was sampled from a man aged 80 or over in good health. The material sequenced was blood. CDR3 nucleotide sequence: TGTGCCAGCAGCCAAGCCGGGACGAACACCTACGAGCAGTACTTC. As protein: CASSQAGTNTYEQYF.